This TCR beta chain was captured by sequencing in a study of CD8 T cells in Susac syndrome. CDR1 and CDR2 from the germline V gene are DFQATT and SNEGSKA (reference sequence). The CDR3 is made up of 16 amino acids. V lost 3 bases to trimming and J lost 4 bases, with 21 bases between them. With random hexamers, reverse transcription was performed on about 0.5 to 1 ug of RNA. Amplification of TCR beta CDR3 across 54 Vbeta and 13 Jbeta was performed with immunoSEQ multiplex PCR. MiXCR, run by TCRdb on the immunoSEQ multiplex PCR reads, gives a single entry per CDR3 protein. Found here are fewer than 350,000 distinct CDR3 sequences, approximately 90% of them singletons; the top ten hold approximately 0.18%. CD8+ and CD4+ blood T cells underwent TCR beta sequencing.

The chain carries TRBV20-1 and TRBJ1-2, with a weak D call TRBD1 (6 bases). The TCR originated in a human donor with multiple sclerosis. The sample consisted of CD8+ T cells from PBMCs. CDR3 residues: CSASRVATEGGYGYTF. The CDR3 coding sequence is TGCAGTGCTAGTCGGGTTGCCACTGAGGGGGGCTATGGCTACACCTTC.